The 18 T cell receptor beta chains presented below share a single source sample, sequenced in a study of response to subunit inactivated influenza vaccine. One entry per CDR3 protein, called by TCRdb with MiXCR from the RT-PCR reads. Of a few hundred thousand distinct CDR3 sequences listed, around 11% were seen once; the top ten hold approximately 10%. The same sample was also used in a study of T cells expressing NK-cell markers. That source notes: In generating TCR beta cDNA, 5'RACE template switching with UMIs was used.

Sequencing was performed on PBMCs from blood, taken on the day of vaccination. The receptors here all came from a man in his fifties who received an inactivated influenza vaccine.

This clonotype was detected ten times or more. CDR3 loop: CSARGPEKGLNEQFF. Here the CDR3 DNA reads TGCAGTGCTAGAGGCCCGGAGAAGGGGCTTAATGAGCAGTTCTTC. This chain links TRBV20-1 with TRBJ2-1, with D possibly TRBD1 on 5 matching bases. The CDR3 runs 15 residues. The germline V and J ends were trimmed by 1 base and 7 bases, with 17 bases remaining between them. CDR1 DFQATT and CDR2 SNEGSKA come from the germline V gene (reference sequence).

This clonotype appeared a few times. The CDR3 DNA reads as TGTGCCAGCAGCTCCGCCGGGACAGCGTCAGGGGAGACCCAGTACTTC. Protein: CASSSAGTASGETQYF. The chain uses TRBV7-8 and TRBJ2-5; 7 nucleotides agree with TRBD1. Germline V lookup: CDR1 SGHVS, CDR2 FQNEAQ. This CDR3 comprises 16 residues. V shed 4 bases and J 5 bases; nucleotides not matched to a gene: 13. Filled out from reference TRBV7-8 and TRBJ2-5, the complete variable domain reads GAGVSQSPRYKVAKRGQDVALRCDPISGHVSLFWYQQALGQGPEFLTYFQNEAQLDKSGLPSDRFFAERPEGSVSTLKIQRTQQEDSAVYLCASSSAGTASGETQYFGPGTRLLVL.

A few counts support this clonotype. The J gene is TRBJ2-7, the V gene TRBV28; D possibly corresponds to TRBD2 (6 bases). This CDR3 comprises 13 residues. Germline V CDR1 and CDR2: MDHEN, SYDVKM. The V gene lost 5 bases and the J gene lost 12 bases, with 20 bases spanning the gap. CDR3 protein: CASSPGTPISPYF. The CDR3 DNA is TGTGCCAGCAGTCCCGGGACTCCTATTTCACCGTACTTC.

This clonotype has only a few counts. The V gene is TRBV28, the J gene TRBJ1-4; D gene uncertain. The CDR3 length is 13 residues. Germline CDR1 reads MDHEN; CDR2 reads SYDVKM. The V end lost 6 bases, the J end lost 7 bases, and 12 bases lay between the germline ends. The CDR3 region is CASRSFIGEKLFF. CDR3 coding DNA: TGTGCCAGCAGATCATTTATTGGTGAAAAACTGTTTTTT.

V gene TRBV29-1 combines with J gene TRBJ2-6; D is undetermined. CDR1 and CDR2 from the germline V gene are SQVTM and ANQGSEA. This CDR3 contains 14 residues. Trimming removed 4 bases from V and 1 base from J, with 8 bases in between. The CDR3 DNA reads TGCAGCGTTGCGGAAGGATCTGGGGCCAACGTCCTGACTTTC. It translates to CSVAEGSGANVLTF.

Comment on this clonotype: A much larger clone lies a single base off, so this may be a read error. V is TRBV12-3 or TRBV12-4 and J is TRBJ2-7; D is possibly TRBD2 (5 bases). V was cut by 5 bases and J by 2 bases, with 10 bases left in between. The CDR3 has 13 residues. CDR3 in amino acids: CASSPTTTYEQYF. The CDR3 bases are TGTGCCAGCAGTCCGACGACTACCTACGAGCAGTACTTC.

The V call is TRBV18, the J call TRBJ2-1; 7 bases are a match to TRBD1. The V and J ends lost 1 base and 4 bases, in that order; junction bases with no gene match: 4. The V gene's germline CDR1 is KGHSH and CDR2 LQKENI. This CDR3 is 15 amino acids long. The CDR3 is CASSPQTGSYNEQFF. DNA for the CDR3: TGTGCCAGCTCACCACAGACAGGGTCATACAATGAGCAGTTCTTC.

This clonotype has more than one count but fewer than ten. The DNA of the CDR3 is TGTGCCAGCAGCCCCCCCGAGATAGAGAGCCCAGCGCAGTATTTT. Amino acids: CASSPPEIESPAQYF. The J gene is TRBJ2-3, the V gene TRBV7-2; no firm D call. The germline CDR1 and CDR2 sequences are SGHTA and FQGNSA. Deletions cut 5 bases from V and 10 bases from J, with 22 bases between. The CDR3 is 15 amino acids.

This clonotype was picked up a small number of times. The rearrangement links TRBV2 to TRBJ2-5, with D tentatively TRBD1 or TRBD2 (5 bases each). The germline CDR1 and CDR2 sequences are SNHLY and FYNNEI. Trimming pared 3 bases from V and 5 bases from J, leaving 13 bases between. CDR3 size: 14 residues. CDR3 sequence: CASSEVRGAETQYF. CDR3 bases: TGTGCCAGCAGTGAGGTCCGGGGCGCCGAGACCCAGTACTTC. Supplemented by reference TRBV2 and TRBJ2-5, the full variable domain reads EPEVTQTPSHQVTQMGQEVILRCVPISNHLYFYWYRQILGQKVEFLVSFYNNEISEKSEIFDDQFSVERPDGSNFTLKIRSTKLEDSAMYFCASSEVRGAETQYFGPGTRLLVL.

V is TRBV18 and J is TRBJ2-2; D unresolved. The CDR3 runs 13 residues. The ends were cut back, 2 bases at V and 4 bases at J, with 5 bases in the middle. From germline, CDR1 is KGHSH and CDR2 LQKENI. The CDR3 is CASSPVLTGELFF. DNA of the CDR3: TGTGCCAGCTCACCAGTTCTCACCGGGGAGCTGTTTTTT. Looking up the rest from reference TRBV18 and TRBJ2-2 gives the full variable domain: NAGVMQNPRHLVRRRGQEARLRCSPMKGHSHVYWYRQLPEEGLKFMVYLQKENIIDESGMPKERFSAEFPKEGPSILRIQQVVRGDSAAYFCASSPVLTGELFFGEGSRLTVL.

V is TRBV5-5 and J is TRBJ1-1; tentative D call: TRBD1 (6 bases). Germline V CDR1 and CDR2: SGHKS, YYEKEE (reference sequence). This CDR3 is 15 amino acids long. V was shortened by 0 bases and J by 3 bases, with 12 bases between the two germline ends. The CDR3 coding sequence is TGTGCCAGCAGCTTGGTATGGGGGGCTGACACTGAAGCTTTCTTT. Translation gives CASSLVWGADTEAFF.

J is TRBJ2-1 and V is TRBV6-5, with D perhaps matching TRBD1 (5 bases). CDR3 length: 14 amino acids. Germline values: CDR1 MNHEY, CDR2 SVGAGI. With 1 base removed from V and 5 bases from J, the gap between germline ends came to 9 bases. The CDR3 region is CASSYYRQHNEQFF. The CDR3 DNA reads TGTGCCAGCAGTTACTACCGACAGCACAATGAGCAGTTCTTC.

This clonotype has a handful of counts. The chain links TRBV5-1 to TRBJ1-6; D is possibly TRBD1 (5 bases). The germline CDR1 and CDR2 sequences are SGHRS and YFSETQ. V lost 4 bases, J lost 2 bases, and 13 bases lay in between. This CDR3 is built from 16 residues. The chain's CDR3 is CASSQDSAPYNSPLHF. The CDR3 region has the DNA TGCGCCAGCAGCCAAGACAGCGCTCCCTATAATTCACCCCTCCACTTT.

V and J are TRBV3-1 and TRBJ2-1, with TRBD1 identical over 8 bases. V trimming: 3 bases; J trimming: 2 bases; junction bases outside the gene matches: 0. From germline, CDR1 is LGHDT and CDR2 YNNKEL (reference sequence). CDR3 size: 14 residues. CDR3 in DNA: TGTGCCAGCAGCCAGGGACAGGCCTACAATGAGCAGTTCTTC. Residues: CASSQGQAYNEQFF.

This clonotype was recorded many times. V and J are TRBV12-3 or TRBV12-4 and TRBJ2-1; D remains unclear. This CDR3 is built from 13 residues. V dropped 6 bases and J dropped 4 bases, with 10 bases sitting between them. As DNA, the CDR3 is TGTGCCAGCAGATTCCCTGGGTACAATGAGCAGTTCTTC. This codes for CASRFPGYNEQFF.

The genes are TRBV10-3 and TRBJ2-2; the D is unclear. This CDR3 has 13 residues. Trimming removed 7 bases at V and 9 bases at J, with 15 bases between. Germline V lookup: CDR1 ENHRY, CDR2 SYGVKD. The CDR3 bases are TGTGCCATCACAGGTTCCTCGGGCCGGGAGCTGTTTTTT. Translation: CAITGSSGRELFF.

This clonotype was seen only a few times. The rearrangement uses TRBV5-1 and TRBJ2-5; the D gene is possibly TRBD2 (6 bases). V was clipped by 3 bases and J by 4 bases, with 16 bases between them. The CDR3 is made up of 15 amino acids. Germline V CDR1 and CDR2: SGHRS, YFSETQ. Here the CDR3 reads CASSSLPGVGETQYF. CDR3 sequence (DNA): TGCGCCAGCAGCTCCCTTCCGGGGGTAGGAGAGACCCAGTACTTC.

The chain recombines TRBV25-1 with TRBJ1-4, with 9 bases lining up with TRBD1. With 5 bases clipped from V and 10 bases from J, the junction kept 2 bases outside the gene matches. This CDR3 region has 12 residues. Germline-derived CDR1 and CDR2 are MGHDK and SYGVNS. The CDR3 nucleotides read TGTGCCAGCAGTAGACAGGGGGGAAAACTGTTTTTT. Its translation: CASSRQGGKLFF.